This T cell receptor beta chain was found in a study of identical twins (TCRdb year 2016). For context, the study as a whole: The study deep-sequenced TCR alpha and beta repertoires from monozygotic twins, unrelated adults of various ages and cord blood to test whether fetal clonotypes persist. To rule out contamination, the twin experiments were replicated at different times with different library preparation protocols.

Summary of the overall study and its limitations: Compared with coincidental sharing between unrelated individuals, out-of-frame TCR alpha sequences shared between twins showed an excess of sequences with low generation probability. Because the same donors could not be followed over many years, the conclusions depended on cross-sectional statistical analysis. In beta out-of-frame sequences, excess twin sharing was weaker, because having fewer shared sequences lowered the signal-to-noise ratio. Out-of-frame TCR alpha sharing in monozygotic twins was systematically underestimated by recombination models, whereas sharing between unrelated individuals was in agreement with the recombination models. Fewer insertions were carried by abundant cord blood beta clonotypes; a weaker similar trend was observed in young adult naive repertoires, while no such trend was observed in memory repertoires. Invariant T cells such as MAIT and iNKT could partly confound zero-insertion analyses, although diverse VJ usage argued against such confounding for most clonotypes.

Counted from cysteine to phenylalanine, this CDR3 has 20 amino acids. Only CDR3 DNA remains: 60 bases, in frame from the first base. V is pruned by 4 bases and J by 0 bases, leaving 18 bases of the junction without a gene match. CDR1 SGHRS and CDR2 YFSETQ were looked up in the germline V gene. This clonotype has a handful of counts. Its cognate antigen has yet to be identified. Per-nucleotide qualities are absent, and no much larger clonotype sits a single base away. Libraries were prepared through 5' RACE. Instrument on record: Illumina HiSeq 2000. Template switching introduced a universal primer binding site; the final cDNA contained a unique molecular identifier, enabling accurate counting of TCR cDNA molecules. Specific primers in the conserved constant-segment region were used to synthesize first-strand cDNA for TCR alpha and beta chains. To control for contamination, every cDNA library carried two barcodes: a SMART-Mk sample barcode plus Illumina barcodes. TruSeq adapter sequences along with Illumina sample barcodes were introduced in two successive PCR steps. TCR alpha and beta cDNA libraries were sequenced on the Illumina HiSeq platform with custom primers. As for the original processing: MiGEC was used to process raw reads and extract unique molecular identifiers, and MiXCR was used to find CDR3 positions. For each individual, recombination models were inferred using an EM algorithm with the repgenHMM and IGoR tools. Shared clonotype analysis was performed with the tcR package in R, normalizing sharing by the product of cloneset sizes. To study raw recombination free of thymic and clonal selection effects, out-of-frame nonproductive sequences were analyzed. The public reads were reprocessed in TCRdb via fastp at Q25 and MiXCR, keeping in-frame beta chains. Merged by CDR3 protein, the rows form single entries marked with the most common genes and DNA. It is TCRdb's table, rather than the study itself, that gives the V and J calls and clone size. Across this sample there are 1,800,000 or so distinct CDR3 sequences, with about 30% seen only once. In total, the top ten clones hold 0.25% to 0.3% of the sample.

Every donor was a healthy Caucasian. The V and J segments used are TRBV5-1 and TRBJ2-1; TRBD2 aligns with 8 central bases. This TCR was sampled from a newborn girl in good health. The sequenced sample was cord blood. The CDR3 reads CASSKTGTSRMMSSYNEQFF. The sequence in DNA is TGCGCCAGCAGCAAAACCGGGACTAGTAGAATGATGAGCTCCTACAATGAGCAGTTCTTC.